The 11 T cell receptor beta chains below come from one sample, sequenced in a study of shared clonotypes between healthy human individuals. Measured with immunoSEQ multiplex PCR; TCRdb has only the in-frame clones, and not every one. The table includes 150,000 to 200,000 clones, approximately 60% detected once. The material sequenced was memory CD4+ T cells sorted from blood. Specified subset: CD45RA-negative fraction. Receptor source: a man in his thirties or forties in good health.

The rearrangement joins TRBV28 to TRBJ2-5, with TRBD2 matching over 8 bases. With 6 bases clipped from V and 4 bases from J, the junction kept 19 bases outside the gene matches. The CDR3 is 18 residues long. Per germline, CDR1 MDHEN and CDR2 SYDVKM. The CDR3 region is CASSPILAGGGLRETQYF. DNA for the CDR3: TGTGCCAGCAGCCCGATTTTGGCGGGAGGTGGGCTGCGAGAGACCCAGTACTTC.

The V gene is TRBV14, the J gene TRBJ2-7; 10 bases fit TRBD2. Germline CDR1 and CDR2: SGHDN and FVKESK. CDR3 length: 16 amino acids. V shed 5 bases, J shed 2 bases, and the junction held 9 bases outside the gene matches. CDR3 sequence reads: CASSYKTSGTPYEQYF. In DNA form, the CDR3 reads TGTGCCAGCAGCTATAAAACTAGCGGGACCCCCTACGAGCAGTACTTC.

This rearrangement joins TRBV2 to TRBJ1-5, with D possibly being TRBD1 (6 bases). From germline, CDR1 is SNHLY and CDR2 FYNNEI. Trimming removed 4 bases at V and 0 bases at J, with 10 bases between. The CDR3 spans 15 residues. CDR3 protein: CASSATGYSNQPQHF. CDR3 in DNA: TGTGCCAGCAGTGCGACAGGTTATAGCAATCAGCCCCAGCATTTT.

This clone was picked up one time. The J gene is TRBJ2-7, the V gene TRBV7-2; 8 bases agree with TRBD2. The CDR3 spans 15 residues. V shed 5 bases and J 4 bases; nucleotides not matched to a gene: 10. Germline V gene data show CDR1 as SGHTA and CDR2 as FQGNSA. CDR3 sequence: CASSTEAGAVYEQYF. The CDR3 DNA is TGTGCCAGCAGCACCGAAGCGGGAGCTGTGTACGAGCAGTACTTC.

The CDR3 loop reads CASSSGPTSGSANNEQFF. DNA for the CDR3: TGTGCCAGCAGTTCCGGCCCGACTAGCGGGAGTGCCAACAATGAGCAGTTCTTC. This chain uses TRBV27 with TRBJ2-1, with 12 bases matching TRBD2. CDR3 length equals 18 residues. CDR1 MNHEY and CDR2 SMNVEV come from the germline V gene (reference sequence). Germline trimming cut 4 bases from V and 5 bases from J; bases unmatched to any gene: 12.

The chain has TRBV7-8 and TRBJ2-7; D remains ambiguous. The CDR3 totals 12 residues. CDR1 and CDR2 from the germline V gene are SGHVS and FQNEAQ. The ends were cut back, 7 bases at V and 2 bases at J, with 9 bases in the middle. The CDR3 DNA reads as TGTGCCAGCACTGGTGATACCTACGAGCAGTACTTC. Protein product: CASTGDTYEQYF.

This chain connects TRBV2 to TRBJ2-7, with D perhaps being TRBD1 or TRBD2 (5 bases each). This CDR3 spans 13 amino acids. Germline CDR1 is SNHLY and CDR2 is FYNNEI. The CDR3 region is CVSRGASSYEQYF. The DNA for the CDR3 is TGTGTGTCGAGGGGCGCCTCCTCCTACGAGCAGTACTTC.

This chain connects TRBV20-1 to TRBJ2-7; D possibly corresponds to TRBD2 (6 bases). Germline CDR1 reads DFQATT; CDR2 reads SNEGSKA (reference sequence). The CDR3 extends over 11 amino acids. V was shortened by 5 bases and J by 4 bases, with 9 bases between the two germline ends. Here the CDR3 DNA reads TGCAGTGCTCTGGGGACTTACGAGCAGTACTTC. Translation gives CSALGTYEQYF.

V gene TRBV2 combines with J gene TRBJ2-1; 14 positions agree with TRBD2. From germline, CDR1 is SNHLY and CDR2 FYNNEI. V trimming: 4 bases; J trimming: 6 bases; junction bases outside the gene matches: 5. The CDR3 sequence is 16 residues long. The CDR3: CASSGTGLAGGNEQFF. The CDR3 region has the DNA TGTGCCAGCAGTGGGACCGGACTAGCGGGAGGCAATGAGCAGTTCTTC. The complete variable domain, with remaining parts taken from reference TRBV2 and TRBJ2-1, reads EPEVTQTPSHQVTQMGQEVILRCVPISNHLYFYWYRQILGQKVEFLVSFYNNEISEKSEIFDDQFSVERPDGSNFTLKIRSTKLEDSAMYFCASSGTGLAGGNEQFFGPGTRLTVL.

The CDR3 loop is CAWSGLSGELFF. The CDR3 region has the DNA TGTGCCTGGAGCGGTTTGTCCGGGGAGCTGTTTTTT. The rearrangement uses TRBV30 and TRBJ2-2, with unresolved D. The germline CDR1 and CDR2 sequences are GTSNPN and SVGIG (reference sequence). V was pared by 3 bases and J by 6 bases, with 8 bases between. The CDR3 has 12 residues.

The chain joins TRBV5-5 to TRBJ2-3; D tentatively reads TRBD1 or TRBD2 (5 bases each). Per the germline V gene, CDR1 is SGHKS and CDR2 is YYEKEE (reference sequence). The CDR3 sequence is 16 residues long. Trimming took off 0 bases at V and 6 bases at J, with 17 bases between the two ends. Here the CDR3 DNA reads TGTGCCAGCAGCTTGGTACCGGGGCTCGGGGCTGATACGCAGTATTTT. Protein sequence: CASSLVPGLGADTQYF.